A few counts support the clone carrying this T cell receptor (beta chain). Its antigen is unidentified. The data originate from a study of shared clonotypes between healthy human individuals. Germline V CDR1 and CDR2: SGHAT, FQNNGV. The CDR3 has 10 amino acids. V lost 1 base to trimming and J lost 6 bases, with 1 base between them. Repertoires were generated with immunoSEQ multiplex PCR, while TCRdb's copy carries only in-frame clones and drops some. This repertoire shows under 130,000 clones, around 71% found once; its top ten account for approximately 23%. Broader study findings: Between a few donors, naive CD4 clonotypes were shared at a level of about 5%. Tissues were not sampled, only blood, and their repertoires likely differ.

Sample: memory CD8+ T cells sorted from blood. The subset was: CD45RO+ cells pooled with CCR7-negative TemRA cells. V and J are TRBV11-2 and TRBJ2-7; D is unresolved. The receptor was derived from a woman aged 25-40 years in good health. The chain's CDR3 is CASSLGEQYF. As DNA, the CDR3 is TGTGCCAGCAGCTTAGGCGAGCAGTACTTC.